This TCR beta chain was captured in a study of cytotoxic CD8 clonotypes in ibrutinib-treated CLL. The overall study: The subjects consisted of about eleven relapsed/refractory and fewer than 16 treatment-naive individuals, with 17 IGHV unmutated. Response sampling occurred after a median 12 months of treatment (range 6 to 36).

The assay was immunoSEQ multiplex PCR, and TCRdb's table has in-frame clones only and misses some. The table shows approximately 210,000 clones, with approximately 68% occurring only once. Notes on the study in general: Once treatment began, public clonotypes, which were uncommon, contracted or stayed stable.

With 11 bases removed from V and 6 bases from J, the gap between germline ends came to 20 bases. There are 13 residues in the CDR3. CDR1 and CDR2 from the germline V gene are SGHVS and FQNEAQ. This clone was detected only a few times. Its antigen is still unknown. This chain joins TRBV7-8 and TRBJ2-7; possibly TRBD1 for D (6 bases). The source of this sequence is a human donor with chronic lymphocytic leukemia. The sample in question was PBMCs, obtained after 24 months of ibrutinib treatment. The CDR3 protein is CAGRDTVSGEQYF. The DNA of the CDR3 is TGTGCCGGAAGGGACACCGTGTCCGGCGAGCAGTACTTC.